The 30 T cell receptor beta chains below were found in one sample sequenced in a study of T cell changes during pregnancy in multiple sclerosis. Assay: immunoSEQ multiplex PCR; the TCRdb copy retains only in-frame clones and omits some. This sample has about 63,000 clones, with approximately 93% found just once. The source was CD8+ T cells from peripheral blood mononuclear cells, collected in the second trimester of pregnancy. The receptors shown here come from a female donor with multiple sclerosis, enrolled in a pregnancy study.

The CDR3 sequence: CASAQGEYTEAFF. The CDR3 DNA reads as TGTGCCAGCGCACAGGGGGAGTACACTGAAGCTTTCTTT. The genes are TRBV5-4 and TRBJ1-1; 8 nucleotides align to TRBD1. Looked up from germline, CDR1 is SGHNT and CDR2 is YYREEE (reference sequence). This CDR3 has 13 amino acids. The V gene end was trimmed by 7 bases and the J gene end by 3 bases; junction bases not matched to a gene: 5.

The V gene is TRBV19, the J gene TRBJ2-7, with D possibly matching TRBD2 (5 bases). V was pared by 3 bases and J by 6 bases, with 18 bases between. Per the germline V gene, CDR1 is LNHDA and CDR2 is SQIVND (reference sequence). There are 15 residues in the CDR3. The chain's CDR3 is CASSIAFSSLGEQYF. CDR3 nucleotides: TGTGCCAGTAGTATTGCCTTTTCTAGCCTGGGCGAGCAGTACTTC.

J is TRBJ1-5 and V is TRBV19; D remains ambiguous. There are 17 residues in the CDR3. CDR1 is LNHDA, CDR2 SQIVND, per germline (reference sequence). The germline V and J ends were trimmed by 4 bases and 0 bases, with 16 bases remaining between them. CDR3 in DNA: TGTGCCAGTAGTACGACCCTTTTGGACTATAGCAATCAGCCCCAGCATTTT. Protein product: CASSTTLLDYSNQPQHF.

This clone has a single count. The CDR3 bases are TGTGCCAGCAGGGACAGATACACTGAAGCTTTCTTT. This sequence encodes CASRDRYTEAFF. J is TRBJ1-1 and V is TRBV2; perhaps TRBD1 as D (6 bases). CDR1 SNHLY and CDR2 FYNNEI come from the germline V gene. This CDR3 contains 12 residues. Trimming stripped 6 bases from V and 3 bases from J, with 8 bases between.

CDR3 sequence reads: CASSLISYTYEQYF. DNA for the CDR3: TGTGCCAGCAGCTTAATATCTTATACCTACGAGCAGTACTTC. This rearrangement joins TRBV5-5 to TRBJ2-7; D is undetermined. The germline V and J ends were trimmed by 2 bases and 2 bases, with 11 bases remaining between them. CDR3 size: 14 residues. Germline V gene lookup returns CDR1 SGHKS and CDR2 YYEKEE (reference sequence).

The CDR3 DNA reads as TGTGCCAGCAGGATGGGACAGTCCTACGAGCAGTACTTC. Amino acid sequence: CASRMGQSYEQYF. The J gene is TRBJ2-7, the V gene TRBV27; 7 nucleotides match TRBD1. This CDR3 region has 13 residues. The V and J ends lost 6 bases and 1 base, in that order; junction bases with no gene match: 3. Germline CDR1 reads MNHEY; CDR2 reads SMNVEV (reference sequence).

The CDR3 region is CASSLSPPTGELFF. The CDR3 DNA follows: TGTGCCAGCAGCTTAAGCCCGCCGACCGGGGAGCTGTTTTTT. The genes are TRBV7-9 and TRBJ2-2; no firm D call. V was trimmed by 2 bases and J by 5 bases, leaving 9 bases between them. The CDR3 extends over 14 amino acids. The germline CDR1 and CDR2 sequences are SEHNR and FQNEAQ (reference sequence).

The chain has TRBV6-1 and TRBJ2-5, with D possibly matching TRBD1 (6 bases). V gave up 2 bases and J gave up 2 bases, with 9 bases separating them. There are 14 residues in the CDR3. Germline-derived CDR1 and CDR2 are MNHNS and SASEGT. DNA for the CDR3: TGTGCCAGCAGTGAACGAGGGGGTCAAGAGACCCAGTACTTC. It specifies CASSERGGQETQYF.

The V gene is TRBV27, the J gene TRBJ2-1; TRBD2 is a possible D gene (5 bases). Germline V CDR1 and CDR2: MNHEY, SMNVEV (reference sequence). V lost 5 bases to trimming and J lost 7 bases, with 9 bases between them. This CDR3 spans 12 amino acids. CDR3: CASSPSRNEQFF. CDR3 DNA sequence: TGTGCCAGCAGTCCTAGCAGGAATGAGCAGTTCTTC.

This clone was observed a single time. Other DNA sequences of this sample code for an identical CDR3. The chain carries TRBV4-1 and TRBJ1-1; D is possibly TRBD1 (5 bases). The CDR3 length is 14 residues. Germline V gene sequence: CDR1 MGHRA, CDR2 YSYEKL. Trimming pared 1 base from V and 4 bases from J, leaving 10 bases between. CDR3 coding DNA: TGCGCCAGCAGCCAAGGCCAGGGTAGCACTGAAGCTTTCTTT. It yields the protein CASSQGQGSTEAFF.

The V and J genes are TRBV7-2 and TRBJ2-7; a possible D gene is TRBD1 (5 bases). CDR1 is SGHTA, CDR2 FQGNSA, per germline. This CDR3 comprises 15 residues. Trimming took off 5 bases at V and 2 bases at J, with 16 bases between the two ends. The CDR3 DNA follows: TGTGCCAGCAGCCTGTCAGGGCACTACACCTACGAGCAGTACTTC. This gives the protein CASSLSGHYTYEQYF.

V usage is TRBV5-4 and J usage is TRBJ2-2; 7 bases are shared with TRBD1. The CDR3 spans 16 residues. The J segment lost 1 base and the V segment lost 1 base, leaving 4 bases of the junction unmatched. Germline CDR1 and CDR2: SGHNT and YYREEE (reference sequence). CDR3 nucleotide sequence: TGTGCCAGCAGCTTGCCGGGACAGATGAACACCGGGGAGCTGTTTTTT. Amino acids: CASSLPGQMNTGELFF.

The chain carries TRBV6-4 and TRBJ1-2; no clear D. Per germline, CDR1 MRHNA and CDR2 SNTAGT. The CDR3 extends over 14 amino acids. Trimming removed 0 bases from V and 4 bases from J, with 9 bases in between. The CDR3 here is CASSDSIEGYGYTF. CDR3 nucleotide sequence: TGTGCCAGCAGTGACTCGATCGAGGGCTATGGCTACACCTTC.

The rearrangement links TRBV5-1 to TRBJ2-5; D perhaps matches TRBD2 (5 bases). This CDR3 comprises 16 residues. Trimming took 9 bases from V and 4 from J, leaving 25 bases between them. The germline CDR1 and CDR2 sequences are SGHRS and YFSETQ. Written as DNA, the CDR3 is TGCGCCACCTACTTAGGGAGTGAGGCATCCCGAGAGACCCAGTACTTC. Amino acids: CATYLGSEASRETQYF.

The rearrangement links TRBV5-1 to TRBJ2-7; D might be TRBD1 (5 bases). Germline loops: CDR1 SGHRS, CDR2 YFSETQ. Trimming took 3 bases from V and 4 from J, leaving 17 bases between them. This CDR3 comprises 15 residues. The CDR3 is CASSWAPGPIYEQYF. DNA for the CDR3: TGCGCCAGCAGCTGGGCCCCAGGGCCCATTTACGAGCAGTACTTC.

The V gene is TRBV5-8, the J gene TRBJ2-7; TRBD1 agrees at 11 bases. From germline, CDR1 is SGHTS and CDR2 YDEGEE. The CDR3 runs to 15 residues. The V and J ends lost 1 base and 2 bases, in that order; junction bases with no gene match: 2. The CDR3 coding sequence is TGTGCCAGCAGCTTGCCGGACAGGGGGCCCTACGAGCAGTACTTC. This encodes CASSLPDRGPYEQYF. Full variable domain (missing parts from reference TRBV5-8 and TRBJ2-7): EAGVTQSPTHLIKTRGQQATLRCSPISGHTSVYWYQQALGLGLQFLLWYDEGEERNRGNFPPRFSGRQFPNYSSELNVNALELEDSALYLCASSLPDRGPYEQYFGPGTRLTVT.

This clone has a single count. This chain links TRBV19 with TRBJ1-1; a possible D gene is TRBD1 (6 bases). The CDR3 is made up of 13 amino acids. Germline CDR1 is LNHDA and CDR2 is SQIVND (reference sequence). V dropped 7 bases and J dropped 0 bases, with 9 bases sitting between them. Here the CDR3 reads CASTQGLNTEAFF. The CDR3 DNA sequence: TGTGCCAGTACACAGGGTTTGAACACTGAAGCTTTCTTT.

The chain uses TRBV28 and TRBJ2-7, with a weak D call TRBD1 (6 bases). The CDR3 is made up of 15 amino acids. Germline V gene sequence: CDR1 MDHEN, CDR2 SYDVKM. Trimming removed 5 bases from V and 5 bases from J, with 19 bases in between. This CDR3 is CASSPKGQLRNEQYF. The CDR3 coding sequence is TGTGCCAGCAGTCCAAAAGGACAGCTTAGGAACGAGCAGTACTTC.

This chain joins TRBV5-1 and TRBJ2-7, with 10 bases identical to TRBD2. J gave up 4 bases and V 5 bases, and 3 bases lay outside the gene matches. The germline V gene encodes CDR1 SGHRS and CDR2 YFSETQ. The CDR3 extends over 13 amino acids. The CDR3 nucleotides are TGCGCCAGCAGTATGACTAGCGGGTACGAGCAGTACTTC. The encoded protein is CASSMTSGYEQYF.

This clone was seen only a few times. This chain joins TRBV13 and TRBJ2-4, with D tentatively TRBD1 (5 bases). Trimming took 5 bases from V and 3 from J, leaving 20 bases between them. From germline, CDR1 is PRHDT and CDR2 FYEKMQ (reference sequence). There are 17 residues in the CDR3. CDR3 loop: CASSPNLPRDDKNIQYF. The CDR3 DNA reads TGTGCCAGCAGCCCAAACCTGCCCAGGGATGACAAAAACATTCAGTACTTC.

This clone was seen a single time. The chain carries TRBV13 and TRBJ2-1, with TRBD2 matching over 14 bases. The CDR3 has 16 amino acids. The J segment lost 8 bases and the V segment lost 5 bases, leaving 8 bases of the junction unmatched. CDR1 and CDR2 (germline): PRHDT, FYEKMQ (reference sequence). The CDR3 DNA follows: TGTGCCAGCAGCCCCCGGGGGACTAGCGGGAGAGATGAGCAGTTCTTC. Residues: CASSPRGTSGRDEQFF.

The V and J genes are TRBV28 and TRBJ2-1; D remains ambiguous. The CDR3 consists of 14 residues. Germline CDR1 and CDR2: MDHEN and SYDVKM. V was trimmed by 5 bases and J by 3 bases, leaving 11 bases between them. In DNA, the CDR3 is TGTGCCAGCAGTCCCGCCGGCGGCTACAATGAGCAGTTCTTC. It specifies CASSPAGGYNEQFF.

J is TRBJ2-3 and V is TRBV7-2, with 9 positions matching TRBD2. Germline V CDR1 and CDR2: SGHTA, FQGNSA. The CDR3 is 16 amino acids. J lost 14 bases, V lost 2 bases, and 17 bases had no gene match. The CDR3 bases are TGTGCCAGCAGCTTACGGTCTAGCGGGAATCGCCGGCAGTGGTATTTT. Its protein product is CASSLRSSGNRRQWYF. The variable domain in full, with the rest retrieved from reference TRBV7-2 and TRBJ2-3, is GAGVSQSPSNKVTEKGKDVELRCDPISGHTALYWYRQSLGQGLEFLIYFQGNSAPDKSGLPSDRFSAERTGGSVSTLTIQRTQQEDSAVYLCASSLRSSGNRRQWYFGPGTRLTVL.

The V call is TRBV2, the J call TRBJ2-7; D may be TRBD2 (6 bases). The CDR3 is made up of 12 amino acids. V gave up 9 bases and J gave up 4 bases, with 13 bases separating them. The V gene's germline CDR1 is SNHLY and CDR2 FYNNEI. This CDR3 is CARGGAGYEQYF. In DNA form, the CDR3 reads TGTGCCAGAGGCGGGGCTGGGTACGAGCAGTACTTC. Full variable domain (missing parts from reference TRBV2 and TRBJ2-7): EPEVTQTPSHQVTQMGQEVILRCVPISNHLYFYWYRQILGQKVEFLVSFYNNEISEKSEIFDDQFSVERPDGSNFTLKIRSTKLEDSAMYFCARGGAGYEQYFGPGTRLTVT.

V is TRBV19 and J is TRBJ2-7; TRBD1 aligns across 9 bases. Germline-derived CDR1 and CDR2 are LNHDA and SQIVND (reference sequence). V was clipped by 8 bases and J by 4 bases; unmatched bases: 9. The CDR3 has 14 amino acids. In DNA, the CDR3 is TGTGCCAGTGCCCCGGGACAGGGTACGTACGAGCAGTACTTC. This translates into CASAPGQGTYEQYF. The variable domain in full, completed from reference TRBV19 and TRBJ2-7, reads DGGITQSPKYLFRKEGQNVTLSCEQNLNHDAMYWYRQDPGQGLRLIYYSQIVNDFQKGDIAEGYSVSREKKESFPLTVTSAQKNPTAFYLCASAPGQGTYEQYFGPGTRLTVT.

This rearrangement joins TRBV4-1 to TRBJ2-1, with TRBD1 matching over 8 bases. Looked up from germline, CDR1 is MGHRA and CDR2 is YSYEKL. CDR3 length equals 13 residues. Trimming at V came to 2 bases and at J to 7 bases, leaving 1 base not matched to a gene. CDR3 loop: CASSQTGGNEQFF. The CDR3 nucleotides read TGCGCCAGCAGCCAAACAGGGGGAAATGAGCAGTTCTTC.

This chain links TRBV7-8 with TRBJ1-5; D gene unclear. Trimming took off 1 base at V and 0 bases at J, with 13 bases between the two ends. CDR1 is SGHVS, CDR2 FQNEAQ, per germline. The CDR3 runs to 17 residues. The DNA for the CDR3 is TGTGCCAGCAGCTTAGGCGGCAGCAAGTATAGCAATCAGCCCCAGCATTTT. It translates to CASSLGGSKYSNQPQHF.

V and J are TRBV7-9 and TRBJ2-5; 8 nucleotides match TRBD2. Germline assignment: CDR1 SEHNR and CDR2 FQNEAQ (reference sequence). This CDR3 has 16 residues. After removal of 1 base from V and 7 bases from J, the junction contained 11 bases not matched to a gene. CDR3 nucleotides: TGTGCCAGCAGCTTAGGGGTAGCGGGAACCTACGGGACCCAGTACTTC. Amino acids: CASSLGVAGTYGTQYF.

The chain joins TRBV29-1 to TRBJ2-7; 7 bases map to TRBD1. CDR3 length: 12 residues. Trimming took 7 bases from V and 2 from J; bases not matched to a gene: 5. CDR1 is SQVTM, CDR2 ANQGSEA, per germline. The CDR3 loop is CSGRDSTYEQYF. CDR3 DNA sequence: TGCAGCGGCCGGGACAGTACCTACGAGCAGTACTTC.

This clone was counted between two and nine times. The chain combines TRBV7-2 with TRBJ2-3, with D unclear. The CDR3 length is 13 residues. The germline CDR1 and CDR2 sequences are SGHTA and FQGNSA. V was pared by 3 bases and J by 0 bases, with 4 bases between. As DNA, the CDR3 is TGTGCCAGCAGCTTTTCTAGCACAGATACGCAGTATTTT. This codes for CASSFSSTDTQYF.